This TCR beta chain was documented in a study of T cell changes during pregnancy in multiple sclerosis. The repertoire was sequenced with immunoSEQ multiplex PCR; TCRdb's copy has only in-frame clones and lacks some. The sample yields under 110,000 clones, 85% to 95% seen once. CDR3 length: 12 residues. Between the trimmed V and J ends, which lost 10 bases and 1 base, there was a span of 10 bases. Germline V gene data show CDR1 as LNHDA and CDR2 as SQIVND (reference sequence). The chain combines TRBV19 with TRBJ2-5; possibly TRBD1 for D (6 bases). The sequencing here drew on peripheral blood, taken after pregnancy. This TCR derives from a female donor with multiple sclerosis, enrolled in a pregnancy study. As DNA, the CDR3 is TGTGCCACCGGGGACACCCAAGAGACCCAGTACTTC. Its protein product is CATGDTQETQYF.